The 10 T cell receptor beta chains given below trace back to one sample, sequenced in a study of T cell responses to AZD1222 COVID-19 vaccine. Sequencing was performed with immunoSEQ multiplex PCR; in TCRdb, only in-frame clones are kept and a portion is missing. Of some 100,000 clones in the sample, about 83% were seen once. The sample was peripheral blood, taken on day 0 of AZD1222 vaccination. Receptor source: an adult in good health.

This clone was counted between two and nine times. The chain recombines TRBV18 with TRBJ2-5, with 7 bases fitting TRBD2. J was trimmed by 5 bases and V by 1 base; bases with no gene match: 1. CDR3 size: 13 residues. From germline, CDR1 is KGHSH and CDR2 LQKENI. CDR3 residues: CASSPRREETQYF. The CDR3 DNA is TGTGCCAGCTCACCACGGCGGGAGGAGACCCAGTACTTC.

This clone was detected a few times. The CDR3 DNA follows: TGTGCCACGAAGCCGACAGGGGACTCCTACGAGCAGTACTTC. Its translation: CATKPTGDSYEQYF. The chain has TRBV7-3 and TRBJ2-7, with TRBD1 matching over 8 bases. CDR1 SGHTA and CDR2 FQGTGA come from the germline V gene. The CDR3 covers 14 residues. V lost 10 bases to trimming and J lost 0 bases; unmatched junction nucleotides: 8.

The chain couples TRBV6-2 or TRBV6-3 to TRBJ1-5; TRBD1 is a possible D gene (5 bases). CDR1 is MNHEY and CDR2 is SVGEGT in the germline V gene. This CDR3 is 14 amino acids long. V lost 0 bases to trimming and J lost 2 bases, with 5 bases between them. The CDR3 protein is CASSYSGGNQPQHF. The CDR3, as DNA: TGTGCCAGCAGTTACTCGGGGGGCAATCAGCCCCAGCATTTT.

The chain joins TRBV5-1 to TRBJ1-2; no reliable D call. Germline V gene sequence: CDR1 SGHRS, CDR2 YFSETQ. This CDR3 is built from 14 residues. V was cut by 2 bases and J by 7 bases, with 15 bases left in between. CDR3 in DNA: TGCGCCAGCAGCTTTACCCAGAGGGAGACTGGCTACACCTTC. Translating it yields CASSFTQRETGYTF.

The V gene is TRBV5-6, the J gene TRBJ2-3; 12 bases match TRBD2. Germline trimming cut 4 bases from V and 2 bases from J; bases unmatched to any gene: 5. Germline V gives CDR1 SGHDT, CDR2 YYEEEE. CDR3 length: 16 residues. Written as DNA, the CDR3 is TGTGCCAGCAGCCCGAGACTAGCGGGGGTCACAGATACGCAGTATTTT. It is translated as CASSPRLAGVTDTQYF. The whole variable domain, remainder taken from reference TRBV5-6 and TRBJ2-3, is DAGVTQSPTHLIKTRGQQVTLRCSPKSGHDTVSWYQQALGQGPQFIFQYYEEEERQRGNFPDRFSGHQFPNYSSELNVNALLLGDSALYLCASSPRLAGVTDTQYFGPGTRLTVL.

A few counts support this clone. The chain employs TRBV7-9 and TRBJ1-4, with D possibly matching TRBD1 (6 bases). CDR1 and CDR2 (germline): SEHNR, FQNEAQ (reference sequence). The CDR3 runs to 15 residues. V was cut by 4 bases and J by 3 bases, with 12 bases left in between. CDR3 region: CASSSIRGPNEKLFF. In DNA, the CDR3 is TGTGCCAGCAGCTCAATCAGGGGACCTAATGAAAAACTGTTTTTT.

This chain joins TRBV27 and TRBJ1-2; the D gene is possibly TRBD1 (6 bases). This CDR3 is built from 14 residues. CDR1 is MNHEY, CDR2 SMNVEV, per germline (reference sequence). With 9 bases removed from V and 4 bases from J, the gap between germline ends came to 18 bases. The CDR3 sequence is CASRFGGAGYGYTF. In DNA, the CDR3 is TGTGCCAGTAGATTCGGGGGGGCGGGCTATGGCTACACCTTC.

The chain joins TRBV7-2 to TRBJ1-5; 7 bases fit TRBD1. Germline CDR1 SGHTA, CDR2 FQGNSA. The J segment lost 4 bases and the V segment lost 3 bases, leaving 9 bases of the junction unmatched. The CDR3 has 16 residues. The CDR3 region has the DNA TGTGCCAGCAGCTTGCAGGGGACAGTAGGTAATCAGCCCCAGCATTTT. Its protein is CASSLQGTVGNQPQHF.

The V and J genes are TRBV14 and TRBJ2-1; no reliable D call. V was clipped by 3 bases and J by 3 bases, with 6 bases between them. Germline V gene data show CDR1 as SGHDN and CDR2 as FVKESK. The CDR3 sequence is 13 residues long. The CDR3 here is CASSQLNYNEQFF. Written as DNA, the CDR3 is TGTGCCAGCAGCCAGTTAAACTACAATGAGCAGTTCTTC.

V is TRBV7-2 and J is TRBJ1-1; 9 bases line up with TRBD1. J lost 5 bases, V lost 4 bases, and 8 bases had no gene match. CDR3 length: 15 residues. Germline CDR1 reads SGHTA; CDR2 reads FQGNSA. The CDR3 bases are TGTGCCAGCAGCTCTCCGACAGGGGGAATGACTGAAGCTTTCTTT. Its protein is CASSSPTGGMTEAFF.